A single TCR beta chain is shown here with its context. The sample comes from a study of shared clonotypes between healthy human individuals. The method was immunoSEQ multiplex PCR; TCRdb's version includes in-frame clones alone and lacks a portion of them. There are about 2 million clones in the sample; 85% to 95% occur only once, and 0.1% to 0.15% lies in the top ten. CDR1 and CDR2 (germline): MNHNY, SVGAGI (reference sequence). Trimming shortened V by 6 bases and J by 6 bases, and 11 bases separated the two germline ends. CDR3 size: 12 residues. Sequenced input: naive CD4+ T cells sorted from blood. The subset: CD45RA+ positively selected. The receptor was isolated from a man younger than 35 in good health. The chain has TRBV6-6 and TRBJ1-1; no definite D call. In DNA form, the CDR3 reads TGTGCCAGCAGAGATAATCTCGCTGAAGCTTTCTTT. It is translated as CASRDNLAEAFF.